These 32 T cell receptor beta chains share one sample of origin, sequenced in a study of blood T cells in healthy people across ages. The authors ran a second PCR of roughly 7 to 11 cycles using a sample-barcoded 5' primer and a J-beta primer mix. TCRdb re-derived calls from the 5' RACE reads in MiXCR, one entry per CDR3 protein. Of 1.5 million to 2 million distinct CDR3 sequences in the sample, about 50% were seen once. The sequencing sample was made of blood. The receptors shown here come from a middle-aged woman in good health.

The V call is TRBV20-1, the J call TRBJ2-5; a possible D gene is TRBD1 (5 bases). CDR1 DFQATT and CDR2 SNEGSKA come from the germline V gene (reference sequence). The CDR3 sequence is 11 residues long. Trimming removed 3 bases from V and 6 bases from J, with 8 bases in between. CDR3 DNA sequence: TGCAGTGCTAGGGCAGGGAAGACCCAGTACTTC. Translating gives CSARAGKTQYF.

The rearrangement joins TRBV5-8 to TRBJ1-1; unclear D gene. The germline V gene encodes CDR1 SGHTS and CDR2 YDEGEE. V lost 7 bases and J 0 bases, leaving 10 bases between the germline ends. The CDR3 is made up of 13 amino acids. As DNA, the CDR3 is TGTGCCAGCGGGCTCGGACTGAACACTGAAGCTTTCTTT. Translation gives CASGLGLNTEAFF.

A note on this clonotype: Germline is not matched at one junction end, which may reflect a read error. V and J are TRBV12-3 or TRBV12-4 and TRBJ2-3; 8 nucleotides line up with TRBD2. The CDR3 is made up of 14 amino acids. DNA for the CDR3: TGTGCCAGCAGTATAGCGGGGAACACAGATGCGCAGTATTTT. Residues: CASSIAGNTDAQYF.

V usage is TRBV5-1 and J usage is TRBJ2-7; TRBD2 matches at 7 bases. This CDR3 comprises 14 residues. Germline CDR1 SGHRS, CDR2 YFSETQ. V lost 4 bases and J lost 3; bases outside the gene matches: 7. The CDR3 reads CASSPSGAIYEQYF. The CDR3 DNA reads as TGCGCCAGCAGCCCGAGCGGGGCAATCTACGAGCAGTACTTC.

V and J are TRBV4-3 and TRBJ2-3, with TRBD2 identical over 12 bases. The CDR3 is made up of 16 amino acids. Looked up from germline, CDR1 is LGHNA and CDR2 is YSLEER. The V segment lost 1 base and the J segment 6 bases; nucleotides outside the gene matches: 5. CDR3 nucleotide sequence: TGCGCCAGCAGCCAAGGGACTAGCGGGGCGGGGGATACGCAGTATTTT. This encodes CASSQGTSGAGDTQYF.

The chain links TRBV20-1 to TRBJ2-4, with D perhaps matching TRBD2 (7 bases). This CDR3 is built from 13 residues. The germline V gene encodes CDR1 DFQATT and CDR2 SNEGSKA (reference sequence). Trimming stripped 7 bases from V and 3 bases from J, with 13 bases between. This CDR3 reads CSEGGADKNIQYF. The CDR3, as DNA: TGCAGTGAGGGGGGGGCCGACAAAAACATTCAGTACTTC.

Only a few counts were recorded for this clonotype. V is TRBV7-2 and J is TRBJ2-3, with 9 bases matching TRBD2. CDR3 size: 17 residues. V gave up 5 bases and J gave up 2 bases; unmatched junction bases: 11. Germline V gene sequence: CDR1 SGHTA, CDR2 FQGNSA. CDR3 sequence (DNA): TGTGCCAGCAGCCCGGCCGCCGCGGGGGGGACCACAGATACGCAGTATTTT. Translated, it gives CASSPAAAGGTTDTQYF.

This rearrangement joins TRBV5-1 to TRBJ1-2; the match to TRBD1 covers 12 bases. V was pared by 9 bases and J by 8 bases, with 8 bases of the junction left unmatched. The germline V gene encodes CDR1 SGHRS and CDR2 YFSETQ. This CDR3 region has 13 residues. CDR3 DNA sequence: TGCGCCACCCTGGGACAGGGGGCAGAAGGCTACACCTTC. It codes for CATLGQGAEGYTF.

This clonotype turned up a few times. CDR3 protein: CASSEGTPNSYEQYF. In DNA form, the CDR3 reads TGTGCCAGCAGTGAGGGGACACCGAATTCCTACGAGCAGTACTTC. J is TRBJ2-7 and V is TRBV6-5; possibly TRBD1 for D (6 bases). The V gene lost 5 bases and the J gene lost 1 base, with 15 bases spanning the gap. The CDR3 is 15 residues long. Looked up from germline, CDR1 is MNHEY and CDR2 is SVGAGI.

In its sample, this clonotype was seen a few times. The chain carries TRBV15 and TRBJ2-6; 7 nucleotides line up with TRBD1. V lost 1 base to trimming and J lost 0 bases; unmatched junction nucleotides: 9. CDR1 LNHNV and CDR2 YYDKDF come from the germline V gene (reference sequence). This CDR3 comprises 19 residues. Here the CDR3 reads CATSRVRDRALSGANVLTF. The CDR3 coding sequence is TGTGCCACCAGCAGAGTCCGGGACAGAGCTCTCTCTGGGGCCAACGTCCTGACTTTC.

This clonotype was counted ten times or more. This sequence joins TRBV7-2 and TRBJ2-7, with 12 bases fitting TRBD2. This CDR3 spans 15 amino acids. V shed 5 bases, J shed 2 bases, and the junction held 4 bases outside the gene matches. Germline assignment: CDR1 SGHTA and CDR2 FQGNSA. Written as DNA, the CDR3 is TGTGCCAGCAGCCCCCGGACTAGCGGGACCTACGAGCAGTACTTC. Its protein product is CASSPRTSGTYEQYF.

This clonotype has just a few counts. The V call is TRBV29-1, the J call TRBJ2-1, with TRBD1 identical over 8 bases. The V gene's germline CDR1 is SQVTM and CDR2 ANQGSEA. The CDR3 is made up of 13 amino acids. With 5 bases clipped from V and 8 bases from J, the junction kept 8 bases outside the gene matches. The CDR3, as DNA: TGCAGCGTTTGGGACAGGAGTCGGGATGAGCAGTTCTTC. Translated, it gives CSVWDRSRDEQFF.

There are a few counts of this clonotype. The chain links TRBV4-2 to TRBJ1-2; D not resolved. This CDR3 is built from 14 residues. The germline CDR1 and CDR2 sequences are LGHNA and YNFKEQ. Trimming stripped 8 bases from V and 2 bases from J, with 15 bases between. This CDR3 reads CASGRVGENYGYTF. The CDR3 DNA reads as TGTGCCAGCGGTCGGGTTGGGGAGAACTATGGCTACACCTTC.

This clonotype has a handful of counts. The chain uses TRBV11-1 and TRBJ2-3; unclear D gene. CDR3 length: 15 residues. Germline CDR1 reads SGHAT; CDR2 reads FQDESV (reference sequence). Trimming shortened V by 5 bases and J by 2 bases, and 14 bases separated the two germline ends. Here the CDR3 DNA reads TGTGCCAGCAGCCGAGACACCACGGCCACAGATACGCAGTATTTT. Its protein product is CASSRDTTATDTQYF. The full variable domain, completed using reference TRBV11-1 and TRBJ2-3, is EAEVAQSPRYKITEKSQAVAFWCDPISGHATLYWYRQILGQGPELLVQFQDESVVDDSQLPKDRFSAERLKGVDSTLKIQPAELGDSAMYLCASSRDTTATDTQYFGPGTRLTVL.

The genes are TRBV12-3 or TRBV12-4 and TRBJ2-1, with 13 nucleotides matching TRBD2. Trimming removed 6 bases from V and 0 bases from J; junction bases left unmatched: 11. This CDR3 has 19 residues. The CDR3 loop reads CASSKLAGGPSYSYNEQFF. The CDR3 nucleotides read TGTGCCAGCAGCAAACTAGCGGGGGGGCCTTCCTACTCCTACAATGAGCAGTTCTTC.

The CDR3, as DNA: TGCAGTGCTAGAACCATGGTATACGATCAGCCCCAGCATTTT. Translated: CSARTMVYDQPQHF. The J gene is TRBJ1-5, the V gene TRBV20-1; D is undetermined. Trimming took off 2 bases at V and 5 bases at J, with 13 bases between the two ends. From germline, CDR1 is DFQATT and CDR2 SNEGSKA (reference sequence). The CDR3 is 14 residues long.

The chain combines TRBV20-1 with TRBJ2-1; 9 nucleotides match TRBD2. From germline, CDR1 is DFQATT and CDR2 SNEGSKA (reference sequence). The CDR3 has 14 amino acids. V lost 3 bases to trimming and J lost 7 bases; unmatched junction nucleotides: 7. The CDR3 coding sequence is TGCAGTGCTAGCGAGCGGGAGGTATATAATGAGCAGTTCTTC. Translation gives CSASEREVYNEQFF.

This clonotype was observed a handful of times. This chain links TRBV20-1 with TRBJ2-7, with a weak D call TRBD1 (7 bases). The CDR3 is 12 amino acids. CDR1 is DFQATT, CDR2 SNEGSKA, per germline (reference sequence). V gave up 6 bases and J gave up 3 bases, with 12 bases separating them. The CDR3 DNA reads TGCAGTGCGGAGGGGGCTAACTACGAGCAGTACTTC. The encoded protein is CSAEGANYEQYF.

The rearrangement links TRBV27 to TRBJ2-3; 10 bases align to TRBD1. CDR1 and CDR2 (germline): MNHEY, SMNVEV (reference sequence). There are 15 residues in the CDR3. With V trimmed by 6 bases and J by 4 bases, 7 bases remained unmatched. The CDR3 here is CASSSGQGVPDTQYF. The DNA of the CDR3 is TGTGCCAGCAGCTCCGGACAGGGGGTCCCAGATACGCAGTATTTT.

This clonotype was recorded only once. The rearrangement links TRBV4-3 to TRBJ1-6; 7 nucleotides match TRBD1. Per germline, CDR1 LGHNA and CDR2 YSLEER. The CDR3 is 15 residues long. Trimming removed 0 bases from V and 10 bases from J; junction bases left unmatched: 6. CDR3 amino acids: CASSQDGTDWSPLHF. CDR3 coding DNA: TGCGCCAGCAGCCAAGATGGGACAGACTGGTCACCCCTCCACTTT.

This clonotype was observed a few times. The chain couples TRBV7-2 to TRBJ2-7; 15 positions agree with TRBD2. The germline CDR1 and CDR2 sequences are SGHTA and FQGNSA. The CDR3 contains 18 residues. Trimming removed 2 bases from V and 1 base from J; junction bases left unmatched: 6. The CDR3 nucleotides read TGTGCCAGCAGCTTAAAAGGGACTAGCGGGGGGAGGTCCTACGAGCAGTACTTC. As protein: CASSLKGTSGGRSYEQYF.

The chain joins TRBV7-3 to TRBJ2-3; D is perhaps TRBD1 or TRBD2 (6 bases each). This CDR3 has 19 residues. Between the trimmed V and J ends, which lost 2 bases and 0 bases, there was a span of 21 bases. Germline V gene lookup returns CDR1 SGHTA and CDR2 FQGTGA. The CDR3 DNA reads TGTGCCAGCAGCTTACTGGGCGGGGCATATGGGGGCAGCACAGATACGCAGTATTTT. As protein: CASSLLGGAYGGSTDTQYF.

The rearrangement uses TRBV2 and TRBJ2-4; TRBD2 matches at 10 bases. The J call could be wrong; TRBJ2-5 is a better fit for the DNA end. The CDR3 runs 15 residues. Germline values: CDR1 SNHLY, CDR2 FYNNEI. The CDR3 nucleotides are TGTGCCGCCTTAGAGCAGCGGGGGGGCGTGGAGACCCAGTACTTC. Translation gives CAALEQRGGVETQYF.

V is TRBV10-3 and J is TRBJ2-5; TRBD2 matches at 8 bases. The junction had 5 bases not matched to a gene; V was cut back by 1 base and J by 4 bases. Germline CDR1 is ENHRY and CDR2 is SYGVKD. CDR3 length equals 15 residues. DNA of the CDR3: TGTGCCATCAGTGAGTTGGGCGGGGGGCCAGAGACCCAGTACTTC. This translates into CAISELGGGPETQYF.

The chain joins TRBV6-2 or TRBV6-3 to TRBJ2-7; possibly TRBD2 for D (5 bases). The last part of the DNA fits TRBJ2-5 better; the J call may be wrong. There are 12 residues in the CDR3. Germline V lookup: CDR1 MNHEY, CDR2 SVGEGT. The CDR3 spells CASKDFQETQYF. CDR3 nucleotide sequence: TGTGCCAGCAAGGACTTCCAAGAGACCCAGTACTTC.

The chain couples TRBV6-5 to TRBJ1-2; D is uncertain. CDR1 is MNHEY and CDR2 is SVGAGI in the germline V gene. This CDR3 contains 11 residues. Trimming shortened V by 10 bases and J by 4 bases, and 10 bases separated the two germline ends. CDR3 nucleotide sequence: TGTGCCACCGCTTCTATCTATGGCTACACCTTC. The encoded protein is CATASIYGYTF.

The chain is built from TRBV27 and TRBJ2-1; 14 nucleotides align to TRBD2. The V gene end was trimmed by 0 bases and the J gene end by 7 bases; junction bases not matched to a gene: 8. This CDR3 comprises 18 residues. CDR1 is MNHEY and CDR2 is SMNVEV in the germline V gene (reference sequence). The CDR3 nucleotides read TGTGCCAGCAGTTTATCCCGACTAGCGGGGGGGCCAGGGAATGAGCAGTTCTTC. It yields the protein CASSLSRLAGGPGNEQFF.

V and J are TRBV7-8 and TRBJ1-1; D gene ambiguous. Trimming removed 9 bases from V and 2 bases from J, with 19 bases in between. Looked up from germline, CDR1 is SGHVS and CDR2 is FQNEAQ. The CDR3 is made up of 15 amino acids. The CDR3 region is CASVPPRQSNTEAFF. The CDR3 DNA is TGTGCCAGTGTACCCCCGCGCCAGTCAAACACTGAAGCTTTCTTT.

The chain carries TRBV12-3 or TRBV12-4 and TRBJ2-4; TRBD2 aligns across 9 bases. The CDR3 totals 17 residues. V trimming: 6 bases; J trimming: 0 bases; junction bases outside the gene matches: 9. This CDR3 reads CASSPRPSGVAKNIQYF. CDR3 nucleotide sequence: TGTGCCAGCAGCCCACGCCCTAGCGGGGTAGCCAAAAACATTCAGTACTTC.

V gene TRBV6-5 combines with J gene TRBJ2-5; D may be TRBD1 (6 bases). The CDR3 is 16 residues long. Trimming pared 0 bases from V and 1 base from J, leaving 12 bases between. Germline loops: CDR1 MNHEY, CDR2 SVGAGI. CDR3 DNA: TGTGCCAGCAGTTACTCGATTGGACAGAGCCAAGAGACCCAGTACTTC. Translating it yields CASSYSIGQSQETQYF.

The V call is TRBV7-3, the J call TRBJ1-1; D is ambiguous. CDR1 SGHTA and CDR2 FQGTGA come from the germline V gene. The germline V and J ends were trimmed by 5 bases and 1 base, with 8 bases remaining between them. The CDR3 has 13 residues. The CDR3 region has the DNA TGTGCCAGCAGCCACGACCCGAACACTGAAGCTTTCTTT. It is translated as CASSHDPNTEAFF.

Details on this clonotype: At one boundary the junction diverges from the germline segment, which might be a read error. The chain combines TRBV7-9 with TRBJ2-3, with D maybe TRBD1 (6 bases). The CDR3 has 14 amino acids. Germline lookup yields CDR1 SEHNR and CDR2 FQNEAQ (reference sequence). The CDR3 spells CANSLVQGPSNQYF. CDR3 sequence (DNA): TGTGCCAACAGCTTAGTTCAGGGGCCCAGCAATCAGTATTTT.